This entry concerns a single T cell receptor beta chain. These data belong to a study of blood T cell repertoires in COVID-19. Study background: COVID-19 samples collected from the United States, Italy and Spain covered acute and convalescent phases.

Across about two dozen US areas, participants ranged in age from about 18 to 100 years. Participants reported their clinical history, and cohort assignment relied on those reports. Per the study methods: Using reference gene primer amplification, nucleated cell counts were estimated. Clones were read by immunoSEQ multiplex PCR, and TCRdb kept only the in-frame ones, dropping some. That table gives V, J and clone size, and the DNA gave D and trimming. The table shows over 110,000 clones, with 75% to 90% occurring only once. This TCR was recovered from a man aged 55 to 70 who had recovered from COVID-19. The specimen was PBMCs or T cells enriched from blood (not recorded which).

CDR3 DNA sequence: TGTGCCAGCAGTAGGAGGGGGCCGAGCACAGATACGCAGTATTTT. This translates into CASSRRGPSTDTQYF. The chain couples TRBV2 to TRBJ2-3; tentative D call: TRBD1 (7 bases). CDR1 is SNHLY and CDR2 is FYNNEI in the germline V gene. The CDR3 extends over 15 amino acids. V was shortened by 5 bases and J by 0 bases, with 12 bases between the two germline ends.